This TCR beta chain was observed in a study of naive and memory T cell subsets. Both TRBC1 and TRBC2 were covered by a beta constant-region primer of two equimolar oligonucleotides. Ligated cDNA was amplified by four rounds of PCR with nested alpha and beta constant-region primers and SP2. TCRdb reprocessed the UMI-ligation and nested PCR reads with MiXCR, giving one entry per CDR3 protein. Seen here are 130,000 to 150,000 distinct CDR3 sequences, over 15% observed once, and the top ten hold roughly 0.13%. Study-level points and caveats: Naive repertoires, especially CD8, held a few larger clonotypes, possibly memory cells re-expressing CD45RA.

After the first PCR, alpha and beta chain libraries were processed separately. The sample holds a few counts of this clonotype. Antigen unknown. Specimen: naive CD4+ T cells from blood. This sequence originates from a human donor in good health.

The CDR3 spells CASSLWLSSYEQYF. In nucleotides, the CDR3 is TGTGCCAGCAGTTTGTGGCTAAGCTCCTACGAGCAGTACTTC. V gene TRBV12-3 or TRBV12-4 combines with J gene TRBJ2-7; D is ambiguous. The CDR3 consists of 14 residues. With 3 bases removed from V and 0 bases from J, the gap between germline ends came to 9 bases.